This is a list of T cell receptor beta chains from one sample in a study of control samples from healthy donors and cancer patients. Using immunoSEQ multiplex PCR, the repertoire was profiled, and TCRdb retains in-frame clones only, with some absent. This sample contains 150,000 to 200,000 clones. The sequenced sample was blood. The receptors stem from a woman in her twenties or thirties in good health. CDR3s include the opening cysteine and the closing phenylalanine or tryptophan. D genes are given only for firm matches.

J | V | D | DNA | CDR3
TRBJ2-1 | TRBV18 | . | TGTGCCAGCTCACCGAGGGTTGCCTCCGCCTACAATGAGCAGTTCTTC | CASSPRVASAYNEQFF
TRBJ1-5 | TRBV10-3 | . | TGTGCCATCAGTGTCGCGGGGAATCAGCCCCAGCATTTT | CAISVAGNQPQHF
TRBJ2-7 | TRBV3-1/TRBV3-2 | . | TGTGCCAGCAGCCAAGCAACAGGAAGGTCGCGGGAGCAGTACTTC | CASSQATGRSREQYF
TRBJ1-5 | TRBV6-6 | TRBD1 | TGTGCCAGCCGTGGGACAGATCAGCCCCAGCATTTT | CASRGTDQPQHF
TRBJ2-3 | TRBV7-3 | . | TGTGCCAGCAGCTTAAGGTGGCCTCAGGATACGCAGTATTTT | CASSLRWPQDTQYF
TRBJ1-2 | TRBV7-9 | TRBD1 | TGTGCCAGCAGCTTGGGGGACAGGAATGGCTACACCTTC | CASSLGDRNGYTF
TRBJ1-5 | TRBV19 | TRBD1 | TGTGCCAGCCACAGGGGTTATAGCAATCAGCCCCAGCATTTT | CASHRGYSNQPQHF
TRBJ1-5 | TRBV24-1 | . | TGTGCCACCAGTGATCGAAATCAGCCCCAGCATTTT | CATSDRNQPQHF
TRBJ2-3 | TRBV27 | . | TGTGCCAGCAGTTTAGGAAGGACAGATACGCAGTATTTT | CASSLGRTDTQYF
TRBJ1-2 | TRBV28 | TRBD1 | TGTGCCAGCAGTCAAACAGGGGACCGCTATGGCTACACCTTC | CASSQTGDRYGYTF
TRBJ1-2 | TRBV4-1 | TRBD1 | TGCGCCAGCAGCCAAGCGCAAATGACAGGGGGAAACTATGGCTACACCTTC | CASSQAQMTGGNYGYTF
TRBJ1-2 | TRBV5-8 | . | TGTGCCAGCAGCTTGAGGGAATCCCCTGGCTACACCTTC | CASSLRESPGYTF
TRBJ1-4 | TRBV6-5 | TRBD1 | TGTGCCAGCAGTTCCGGGACAGCGATCTTGGGGGAAAAACTGTTTTTT | CASSSGTAILGEKLFF
TRBJ1-5 | TRBV19 | TRBD1 | TGTGCCAGTAGAAAGCAGGGGGGGTATCAGCCCCAGCATTTT | CASRKQGGYQPQHF
TRBJ1-3 | TRBV7-9 | . | TGTGCCAGCAGCTTAGAGTCAGCCCCCCGGCACACCATATATTTT | CASSLESAPRHTIYF
TRBJ2-2 | TRBV19 | . | TGTGCCAGTAGTCGAACGGGGACCACCGGGGAGCTGTTTTTT | CASSRTGTTGELFF
TRBJ1-2 | TRBV2 | . | TGTGCCAGCAGTGAACCTGGGGATGGCTACACCTTC | CASSEPGDGYTF
TRBJ1-1 | TRBV19 | . | TGTGCCAGTAGTATGGGGGGGTGGACTGAAGCTTTCTTT | CASSMGGWTEAFF
TRBJ2-1 | TRBV30 | . | TGTGCCTGGAATCCTAAGACTAGTCTTAATGAGCAGTTCTTC | CAWNPKTSLNEQFF
TRBJ1-6 | TRBV28 | . | TGTGCCAGCAGCTCAACAGGTGGACCCAATTCACCCCTCCACTTT | CASSSTGGPNSPLHF
TRBJ1-2 | TRBV28 | TRBD1 | TGTGCCAGCAGTGTTGGACAGGCAAACTATGGCTACACCTTC | CASSVGQANYGYTF
TRBJ2-6 | TRBV19 | . | TGTGCCAGTAGTATAGTCAGCTCTGGGGCCAACGTCCTGACTTTC | CASSIVSSGANVLTF
TRBJ1-4 | TRBV9 | TRBD1 | TGTGCCAGCAGCGTAACAGGGGTAATCGGTGAAAAACTGTTTTTT | CASSVTGVIGEKLFF
TRBJ1-3 | TRBV7-9 | . | TGTGCCAGCAGCTTAGACAGGGTCGGGAGAAACACCATATATTTT | CASSLDRVGRNTIYF
TRBJ1-4 | TRBV5-6 | . | TGTGCCAGCAGCTTAGGGGGGAATGAAAAACTGTTTTTT | CASSLGGNEKLFF
TRBJ2-7 | TRBV19 | . | TGTGCCAGTAGTATAAAAGGGACCAGTTCTTTCGAGCAGTACTTC | CASSIKGTSSFEQYF
TRBJ1-2 | TRBV30 | . | TGTGCCTGGAGTGATGTAAACAGGGACGGCTACACCTTC | CAWSDVNRDGYTF
TRBJ1-1 | TRBV28 | . | TGTGCCAGCAGTTTTAGGCAGGTGAACACTGAAGCTTTCTTT | CASSFRQVNTEAFF
TRBJ2-7 | TRBV18 | TRBD1 | TGTGCCAGCTCACCGCTCGCCGGGACAGGGTCCTACGAGCAGTACTTC | CASSPLAGTGSYEQYF
TRBJ1-2 | TRBV7-2 | TRBD1 | TGTGCCAGCGTGGTTAGGGGGCGTCGGAGCTACACCTTC | CASVVRGRRSYTF
TRBJ1-4 | TRBV3-1/TRBV3-2 | . | TGTGCCAGCAGCCAAGATAGGGGAAGGAGTGAAAAACTGTTTTTT | CASSQDRGRSEKLFF
TRBJ1-5 | TRBV6-6 | . | TGTGCCAGCAGCAGGGAACAGCCCCAGCATTTT | CASSREQPQHF
TRBJ1-1 | TRBV5-4 | . | TGTGCCAGCGGGTTCAGTAGCCTAAACACTGAAGCTTTCTTT | CASGFSSLNTEAFF
TRBJ1-2 | TRBV5-1 | . | TGCGCCAGCAGCTTCGGGGACATGGGTGCTGGCTACACCTTC | CASSFGDMGAGYTF
TRBJ1-6 | TRBV9 | . | TGTGCCAGCAGCGTAGAAAACCGCGTGGATTCACCCCTCCACTTT | CASSVENRVDSPLHF